The sequence of this T cell receptor beta chain was determined in a study of regulatory T cells in long-lasting Graves disease. Findings and caveats of the study: Researchers reported studying only peripheral blood, not thyroid tissue. Persistent Graves' patients showed less TCR diversity than newly diagnosed patients showed. Persistent disease showed a preference for TRBV28, TRBJ1-2 and TRBJ2-5.

In the case of this clonotype: The antigen is unknown.

Indicated time point: persistent/refractory GD, antithyroid drugs over 5 years with positive TRAb. PBMC RNA was the source of the TCR library. Assembly of TCR beta libraries relied on iRepertoire HTBI primers together with Arm-PCR of CDR3 regions. TCRdb reprocessed the multiplex PCR reads via MiXCR and lists one record per CDR3 protein. The sample comprises around 340,000 distinct CDR3 sequences, roughly a fifth of which are singletons, and less than 30% rests with the top ten. The V end lost 0 bases, the J end lost 5 bases, and 11 bases lay between the germline ends. Germline CDR1 reads SGHKS; CDR2 reads YYEKEE (reference sequence). This CDR3 has 14 residues.

This sequence joins TRBV5-5 and TRBJ2-5; D is possibly TRBD1 (5 bases). This receptor was identified in a female donor with Graves disease. Source: peripheral blood mononuclear cells (PBMCs), taken when the disease was refractory, from a patient treated with antithyroid drugs. In DNA, the CDR3 is TGTGCCAGCAGCTTGGAGTGGGGCGCTGAGACCCAGTACTTC. Translation gives CASSLEWGAETQYF.